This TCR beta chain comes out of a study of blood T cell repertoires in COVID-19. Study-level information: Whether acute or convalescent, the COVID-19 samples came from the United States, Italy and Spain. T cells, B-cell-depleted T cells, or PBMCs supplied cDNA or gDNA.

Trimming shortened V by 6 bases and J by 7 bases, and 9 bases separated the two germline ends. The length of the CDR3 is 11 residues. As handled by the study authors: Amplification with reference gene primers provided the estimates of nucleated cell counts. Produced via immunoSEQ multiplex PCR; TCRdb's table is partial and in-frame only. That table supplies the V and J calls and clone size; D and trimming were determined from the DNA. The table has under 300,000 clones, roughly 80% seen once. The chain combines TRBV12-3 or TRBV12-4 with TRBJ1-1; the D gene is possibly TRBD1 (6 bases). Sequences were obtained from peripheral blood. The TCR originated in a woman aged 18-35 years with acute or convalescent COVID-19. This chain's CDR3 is CASRLQGEAFF. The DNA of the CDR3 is TGTGCCAGCAGACTACAGGGTGAAGCTTTCTTT.